This T cell receptor beta chain derives from a study of cytomegalovirus exposure and HLA in healthy donors. This PCR relied on a set of 60 Vbeta primers and 13 Jbeta primers. Profiling relied on immunoSEQ multiplex PCR, and the TCRdb table lists in-frame clones only, not all of them. The repertoire includes about 130,000 clones, 84% of them detected once, and 3% sits in the top ten. This CDR3 has 16 amino acids. Germline loops: CDR1 MNHEY, CDR2 SMNVEV (reference sequence). Trimming removed 0 bases from V and 3 bases from J, with 13 bases in between. The chain has TRBV27 and TRBJ2-3; tentative D call: TRBD1 (5 bases). Specimen: PBMCs. The sequence came from a woman between 18 and 29 years old in good health and CMV-seropositive. Here the CDR3 reads CASSLSLDTVTDTQYF. CDR3 coding DNA: TGTGCCAGCAGTTTATCTCTGGACACGGTTACAGATACGCAGTATTTT.